A selection of T cell receptor beta chains follows, all from one sample in a study of blood T cell repertoires in COVID-19. The assay was immunoSEQ multiplex PCR, and TCRdb's table has in-frame clones only and misses some. Here the sample spans 120,000 to 150,000 clones, around 87% being singletons. Specimen: peripheral blood. The receptors were sampled from a man between 45 and 60 years old who had recovered from COVID-19. Each CDR3 is given with its conserved first and last residue. The order of the fields is D gene, V gene, clone size, J gene, CDR3 DNA, CDR3 protein. D genes are given only for firm matches. Clone size appears in some rows only: once, few, many, or a class for an expanded clone.

>TRBD1|TRBV4-1|.|TRBJ1-2
TGCGCCAGCAGCCAAGAACAGGGGAACTATGGCTACACCTTC
CASSQEQGNYGYTF
>.|TRBV19|.|TRBJ2-7
TGTGCCAGTAGTAGACAGGTTAGCTCCTACGAGCAGTACTTC
CASSRQVSSYEQYF
>.|TRBV2|.|TRBJ1-5
TGTGCCAGCAGCCCAGATAGCAATCAGCCCCAGCATTTT
CASSPDSNQPQHF
>.|TRBV6-2/TRBV6-3|.|TRBJ2-1
TGTGCCAGCAGCCATACAGGGAACAATGAGCAGTTCTTC
CASSHTGNNEQFF
>TRBD2|TRBV5-4|.|TRBJ2-5
TGTGCCAGCAGCCCAACCCCCGGGACTAGCGGGGAGACCCAGTACTTC
CASSPTPGTSGETQYF
>TRBD2|TRBV4-3|once|TRBJ2-2
TGCGCCAGCAGCCGCAAACCCCCTAGCGGGGGGCTTTCGAACACCGGGGAGCTGTTTTTT
CASSRKPPSGGLSNTGELFF
>.|TRBV10-3|few|TRBJ2-1
TGTGCCTCCCAGGGGGGCAGAGACAATGAGCAGTTCTTC
CASQGGRDNEQFF
>.|TRBV5-1|.|TRBJ1-4
TGCGCCAGCAGCTTGGGGTCCGGCGGTTGGGAAAAACTGTTTTTT
CASSLGSGGWEKLFF
>TRBD2|TRBV18|.|TRBJ2-2
TGTGCCAGCTCACCGCTAGCGGGCAGTACCGGGGAGCTGTTTTTT
CASSPLAGSTGELFF
>.|TRBV7-6|.|TRBJ2-2
TGTGCCAGCAGCCCCGACAGGTCTTACACCGGGGAGCTGTTTTTT
CASSPDRSYTGELFF
>TRBD1|TRBV6-6|.|TRBJ1-5
TGTGCCAGCATTCCCGGGACAGGGGTCAATCAGCCCCAGCATTTT
CASIPGTGVNQPQHF
>TRBD1|TRBV3-1/TRBV3-2|.|TRBJ1-2
TGTGCCAGCAGCCCCGGGACAGGGGGTGGCTACACCTTC
CASSPGTGGGYTF
>.|TRBV19|.|TRBJ1-1
TGTGCCAAACTTTCGCGGGGGGCGGTGAACACTGAAGCTTTCTTT
CAKLSRGAVNTEAFF
>.|TRBV29-1|.|TRBJ1-2
TGCAGCGTTGTTTTCGGTTTTAACTATGGCTACACCTTC
CSVVFGFNYGYTF
>TRBD1|TRBV7-9|.|TRBJ1-1
TGTGCCAGCAGCCCCCGGACAGGGGAACTTGAAGCTTTCTTT
CASSPRTGELEAFF
>.|TRBV20-1|.|TRBJ2-5
TGCAGTGCTAGTCATGCGGGGGCAGGGGAGACCCAGTACTTC
CSASHAGAGETQYF